The 12 T cell receptor beta chains presented below share a single source sample, sequenced in a study of metastatic and nonmetastatic thyroid tumors. No patient had received any treatment before thyroid surgery. TCRdb re-called the PCR reads with MiXCR. In the table there are tens of thousands of clones, 25% of which are singletons. Sample: blood. These receptors were obtained from a female donor with papillary thyroid cancer or a benign thyroid nodule (not recorded which). Some clones in this sample may be carry-over from other donors' samples.

The chain combines TRBV28 with TRBJ1-3, with D unresolved. CDR3 length: 14 residues. V lost 7 bases, J lost 0 bases, and 10 bases lay in between. The germline V gene encodes CDR1 MDHEN and CDR2 SYDVKM. CDR3: CASISSGSGNTIYF. The DNA for the CDR3 is TGTGCCAGCATTAGCAGCGGCTCTGGAAACACCATATATTTT.

This clone was recorded at least ten times. V usage is TRBV20-1 and J usage is TRBJ1-6; unclear D gene. The CDR3 has 13 amino acids. Per the germline V gene, CDR1 is DFQATT and CDR2 is SNEGSKA (reference sequence). V lost 6 bases and J lost 5, with 11 bases in between. CDR3 coding DNA: TGCAGTGCAAGAACCGGGGATAATTCACCCCTCCACTTT. Translation gives CSARTGDNSPLHF.

This clone showed up many times. This sequence joins TRBV19 and TRBJ2-3; the match to TRBD2 covers 9 bases. There are 16 residues in the CDR3. V was clipped by 4 bases and J by 3 bases; unmatched bases: 8. The germline gives CDR1 LNHDA, CDR2 SQIVND (reference sequence). In DNA form, the CDR3 reads TGTGCCAGTAGTACCGATAGCGGGAGTAGGACAGATACGCAGTATTTT. The encoded protein is CASSTDSGSRTDTQYF.

Ten or more counts support this clone. This chain uses TRBV30 with TRBJ2-7, with 9 bases that match TRBD2. The CDR3 sequence is 13 residues long. V trimming: 6 bases; J trimming: 3 bases; junction bases outside the gene matches: 6. Germline values: CDR1 GTSNPN, CDR2 SVGIG (reference sequence). CDR3 in DNA: TGTGCCTGTACCGGGACTAGCCTCTACGAGCAGTACTTC. Translated: CACTGTSLYEQYF.

This chain connects TRBV4-1 to TRBJ1-5, with D possibly matching TRBD1 (5 bases). The CDR3 runs to 13 residues. Germline V gene data show CDR1 as MGHRA and CDR2 as YSYEKL. Trimming removed 0 bases from V and 10 bases from J, with 10 bases in between. CDR3 residues: CASSQDRESPQHF. The CDR3 DNA follows: TGCGCCAGCAGCCAAGACAGGGAGTCTCCCCAGCATTTT.

In its sample, this clone was seen many times. The chain is built from TRBV4-1 and TRBJ2-1, with 12 bases fitting TRBD2. There are 18 residues in the CDR3. The germline CDR1 and CDR2 sequences are MGHRA and YSYEKL. V was pared by 4 bases and J by 7 bases, with 14 bases of the junction left unmatched. The CDR3, as DNA: TGCGCCAGCAGCCTTTCAGGGAGAAGGACTAGCGGGAAAAATGAGCAGTTCTTC. Protein: CASSLSGRRTSGKNEQFF.

This clone was observed at least ten times. The chain couples TRBV9 to TRBJ1-1; a possible D gene is TRBD1 (5 bases). V lost 0 bases and J 3 bases, leaving 6 bases between the germline ends. The CDR3 is 13 residues long. The germline gives CDR1 SGDLS, CDR2 YYNGEE. CDR3 residues: CASSVGGYTEAFF. The CDR3, as DNA: TGTGCCAGCAGCGTAGGGGGGTACACTGAAGCTTTCTTT.

In this sample, this clone turned up many times. The gene calls are TRBV12-3 or TRBV12-4 and TRBJ1-1; no definite D call. V lost 5 bases, J lost 7 bases, and 8 bases lay in between. This CDR3 contains 11 residues. In DNA, the CDR3 is TGTGCCAGCAGTCTGAGATTTGAAGCTTTCTTT. Encoded protein: CASSLRFEAFF.

This clone was seen many times. This may arise from a read error, as a much more abundant clone is one base away. The V call is TRBV12-3 or TRBV12-4, the J call TRBJ2-7; TRBD2 might be the D (6 bases). The V end lost 3 bases, the J end lost 0 bases, and 12 bases lay between the germline ends. The CDR3 extends over 15 amino acids. CDR3 in DNA: TGTGCCAGCAGTTTTGGATCCGGGGGCTCCTACGAGCAGTACTTC. Its translation: CASSFGSGGSYEQYF.

This clone has just a few counts. V is TRBV15 and J is TRBJ2-3; D gene uncertain. CDR1 LNHNV and CDR2 YYDKDF come from the germline V gene (reference sequence). V was shortened by 7 bases and J by 2 bases, with 13 bases between the two germline ends. The CDR3 runs to 14 residues. The CDR3 DNA is TGTGCCACCAACAAACGGGCAAACACAGATACGCAGTATTTT. Its protein is CATNKRANTDTQYF.

This rearrangement joins TRBV5-8 to TRBJ1-5; D not certain. Between the trimmed V and J ends, which lost 5 bases and 7 bases, there was a span of 13 bases. The CDR3 totals 13 residues. The germline gives CDR1 SGHTS, CDR2 YDEGEE. This CDR3 reads CASSQKSRQPQHF. CDR3 sequence (DNA): TGTGCCAGCAGTCAGAAGAGCAGACAGCCCCAGCATTTT. Full variable domain (remainder filled in from reference TRBV5-8 and TRBJ1-5): EAGVTQSPTHLIKTRGQQATLRCSPISGHTSVYWYQQALGLGLQFLLWYDEGEERNRGNFPPRFSGRQFPNYSSELNVNALELEDSALYLCASSQKSRQPQHFGDGTRLSIL.

The chain employs TRBV18 and TRBJ2-1; 11 nucleotides match TRBD1. The junction had 11 bases not matched to a gene; V was cut back by 8 bases and J by 8 bases. Germline V gene lookup returns CDR1 KGHSH and CDR2 LQKENI. This CDR3 region has 15 residues. The CDR3 DNA reads as TGTGCCAGCCTACCCCGGACAGGGGGCGGCGATGAGCAGTTCTTC. This codes for CASLPRTGGGDEQFF.